The clone carrying this TCR beta chain occurred a few times. Researchers made TCR cDNA using 5'RACE template switching, and this step added a universal primer site and UMIs. A single record per CDR3 protein comes from TCRdb applying MiXCR to the 5' RACE reads. Of about 170,000 distinct CDR3 sequences listed, approximately 11% are singletons. The CDR3 contains 14 residues. The V gene lost 0 bases and the J gene lost 6 bases, with 10 bases spanning the gap. Germline V CDR1 and CDR2: SEHNR, FQNEAQ (reference sequence). This sample was taken from a study of T cells after yellow fever vaccination. Study context: Preparation used SMART-Seq v4 Ultra Low Input for the low-cell-number fractions.

The sample was CD8+ T cells sorted from PBMCs, taken 15 days after the yellow fever booster vaccination. The clonotype was recovered from a man younger than 35 who received the YFV17D yellow fever vaccine. The chain joins TRBV7-9 to TRBJ2-3; no definite D call. CDR3 in amino acids: CASSLATLADTQYF. The CDR3 DNA reads TGTGCCAGCAGCTTAGCAACACTGGCGGATACGCAGTATTTT.